A single sample is the source of the 18 T cell receptor beta chains below, sequenced in a study of T cells in Graves' hyperthyroidism and ophthalmopathy. Amplification targeted TCR beta CDR3 regions from RNA transcripts. TCR CDR3 regions were first amplified by RT-PCR with HTBI primers. TCRdb itself ran the multiplex PCR reads through MiXCR, one entry per CDR3 protein. The sample has 500,000 or so distinct CDR3 sequences, roughly 18% seen once. Specimen: blood. The receptors were sampled from a woman younger than 30 with Graves' ophthalmopathy.

The V call is TRBV5-1, the J call TRBJ2-1; D not certain. CDR1 and CDR2 from the germline V gene are SGHRS and YFSETQ. The CDR3 covers 15 residues. V was clipped by 0 bases and J by 4 bases, with 11 bases between them. The CDR3 sequence is CASSLGYMGYNEQFF. The CDR3 bases are TGCGCCAGCAGCTTGGGGTATATGGGGTACAATGAGCAGTTCTTC. Full variable domain (missing parts from reference TRBV5-1 and TRBJ2-1): KAGVTQTPRYLIKTRGQQVTLSCSPISGHRSVSWYQQTPGQGLQFLFEYFSETQRNKGNFPGRFSGRQFSNSRSEMNVSTLELGDSALYLCASSLGYMGYNEQFFGPGTRLTVL.

This clonotype was counted between two and nine times. Given a much more abundant clone one base away, this may be a read error. The conserved phenylalanine or tryptophan normally closing the CDR3 is absent here, so this likely arose from a read error. The V and J genes are TRBV4-1 and TRBJ2-5; 10 bases agree with TRBD2. Germline V lookup: CDR1 MGHRA, CDR2 YSYEKL. The CDR3 extends over 16 amino acids. J gave up 2 bases and V 4 bases, and 7 bases lay outside the gene matches. Written as DNA, the CDR3 is TGCGCCAGCAGCCCCCGACTAGCGGGCACTCAAGAGACCCAGTACCTC. This gives the protein CASSPRLAGTQETQYL.

This clonotype was counted ten times or more. This chain connects TRBV11-2 to TRBJ2-1; 9 nucleotides agree with TRBD2. V shed 4 bases, J shed 7 bases, and the junction held 8 bases outside the gene matches. Germline values: CDR1 SGHAT, CDR2 FQNNGV. This CDR3 region has 15 residues. For the CDR3, the DNA is TGTGCCAGCAGCTCTCGAGGAGCGGGAGGTAATGAGCAGTTCTTC. Encoded protein: CASSSRGAGGNEQFF.

J is TRBJ2-5 and V is TRBV6-1; weak D call: TRBD2 (6 bases). The germline V gene encodes CDR1 MNHNS and CDR2 SASEGT. V was pared by 8 bases and J by 5 bases, with 12 bases between. This CDR3 has 12 amino acids. This CDR3 reads CASGGLGETQYF. CDR3 nucleotides: TGTGCCAGCGGAGGGCTGGGGGAGACCCAGTACTTC.

The chain links TRBV2 to TRBJ1-6; D gene uncertain. Between the trimmed V and J ends, which lost 8 bases and 4 bases, there was a span of 18 bases. CDR1 and CDR2 (germline): SNHLY, FYNNEI. The CDR3 is 16 residues long. The CDR3 loop reads CASRRGSDGYNSPLHF. DNA for the CDR3: TGTGCCAGCCGTAGAGGGTCGGACGGATATAATTCACCCCTCCACTTT.

J is TRBJ1-1 and V is TRBV7-9, with 9 nucleotides matching TRBD1. CDR1 and CDR2 (germline): SEHNR, FQNEAQ (reference sequence). Germline trimming cut 4 bases from V and 6 bases from J; bases unmatched to any gene: 6. The CDR3 contains 14 residues. The CDR3 protein is CASSSPGQGPEAFF. The CDR3 bases are TGTGCCAGCAGCTCCCCGGGACAGGGTCCTGAAGCTTTCTTT.

The chain is built from TRBV2 and TRBJ2-7; a possible D gene is TRBD2 (5 bases). The CDR3 sequence is 16 residues long. CDR1 is SNHLY, CDR2 FYNNEI, per germline. Trimming left V 0 bases short and J 0 bases short, with 12 bases between. CDR3 DNA: TGTGCCAGCAGTGAAGCGCTTCACAGCGGCTCCTACGAGCAGTACTTC. It codes for CASSEALHSGSYEQYF.

This clonotype was detected ten times or more. This chain joins TRBV6-1 and TRBJ1-1, with 9 bases matching TRBD1. V was clipped by 4 bases and J by 10 bases; unmatched bases: 4. The CDR3 is 12 residues long. CDR1 MNHNS and CDR2 SASEGT come from the germline V gene. CDR3 sequence reads: CASSVNRGRAFF. The CDR3 coding sequence is TGTGCCAGCAGTGTAAACAGGGGGCGAGCTTTCTTT.

The sample holds one count of this clonotype. The junction departs from germline at one end; a sequencing error may be responsible. The CDR3 sequence is CASSYSGVGQPQHF. CDR3 DNA: TGTGCCAGCAGTTACTCGGGGGTAGGTCAGCCCCAGCATTTT. The chain is built from TRBV6-4 and TRBJ1-5; tentatively, D is TRBD1 (5 bases). Germline V gene data show CDR1 as MRHNA and CDR2 as SNTAGT. The CDR3 is made up of 14 amino acids.

V is TRBV19 and J is TRBJ2-3; 11 bases map to TRBD2. Germline trimming cut 5 bases from V and 2 bases from J; bases unmatched to any gene: 6. This CDR3 has 16 residues. CDR1 is LNHDA, CDR2 SQIVND, per germline (reference sequence). The chain's CDR3 is CASSRTSGHYTDTQYF. The CDR3 region has the DNA TGTGCCAGTAGTCGGACTAGCGGGCATTACACAGATACGCAGTATTTT.

This clonotype was seen many times. The V and J genes are TRBV11-3 and TRBJ2-3, with a weak D call TRBD2 (6 bases). The CDR3 totals 14 residues. Trimming shortened V by 5 bases and J by 3 bases, and 12 bases separated the two germline ends. From germline, CDR1 is SGHNT and CDR2 YENEEA. Written as DNA, the CDR3 is TGTGCCAGCAGCCCCCGCGGGGTGACAGATACGCAGTATTTT. Its protein product is CASSPRGVTDTQYF.

This clonotype was seen only a few times. CDR3 nucleotides: TGCAGTGCTTCAAGGACTAGCGGGGTCTACAATGAGCAGTTCTTC. This encodes CSASRTSGVYNEQFF. The V and J genes are TRBV20-1 and TRBJ2-1, with 12 bases matching TRBD2. V lost 5 bases and J lost 3; bases outside the gene matches: 5. CDR3 size: 15 residues. CDR1 and CDR2 from the germline V gene are DFQATT and SNEGSKA (reference sequence).

This clonotype was seen a handful of times. The J gene is TRBJ2-3, the V gene TRBV29-1, with 7 bases fitting TRBD2. Germline loops: CDR1 SQVTM, CDR2 ANQGSEA. The CDR3 has 14 amino acids. V was clipped by 3 bases and J by 0 bases; unmatched bases: 3. DNA of the CDR3: TGCAGCGTTGAGTGGCGGGAGAGCACAGATACGCAGTATTTT. Translation: CSVEWRESTDTQYF.

This clonotype was counted a few times. This may be a read error, as it is one base from a much larger clone. The rearrangement links TRBV28 to TRBJ1-4, with TRBD1 as a possible D gene (5 bases). Germline V gene sequence: CDR1 MDHEN, CDR2 SYDVKM. V lost 6 bases and J 5 bases, leaving 7 bases between the germline ends. This CDR3 has 12 amino acids. The CDR3 DNA reads as TGTGCCAGCAGACGGGGGAATGAAAAACTGTTTTTT. Translated: CASRRGNEKLFF. Combining the CDR3 with reference TRBV28 and TRBJ1-4 gives the whole variable domain DVKVTQSSRYLVKRTGEKVFLECVQDMDHENMFWYRQDPGLGLRLIYFSYDVKMKEKGDIPEGYSVSREKKERFSLILESASTNQTSMYLCASRRGNEKLFFGSGTQLSVL.

This chain links TRBV6-1 with TRBJ2-2; 11 bases are a match to TRBD2. CDR1 is MNHNS and CDR2 is SASEGT in the germline V gene. The V segment lost 6 bases and the J segment 0 bases; nucleotides outside the gene matches: 6. CDR3 size: 17 residues. CDR3 DNA sequence: TGTGCCAGCAGACGGGGACTAGCGGATACGAACACCGGGGAGCTGTTTTTT. Its protein is CASRRGLADTNTGELFF.

This clonotype was counted a few times. The rearrangement uses TRBV5-6 and TRBJ2-7; a weak D match, TRBD1 (6 bases). This CDR3 is built from 14 residues. CDR1 is SGHDT, CDR2 YYEEEE, per germline. V gave up 5 bases and J gave up 7 bases, with 19 bases separating them. DNA for the CDR3: TGTGCCAGCAGAGGTGGACAGAGGGCTGGTGAGCAGTACTTC. Its translation is CASRGGQRAGEQYF.

The chain joins TRBV20-1 to TRBJ2-5; no firm D call. V gave up 0 bases and J gave up 4 bases, with 9 bases separating them. Germline V gives CDR1 DFQATT, CDR2 SNEGSKA (reference sequence). The CDR3 covers 13 residues. DNA for the CDR3: TGCAGTGCTAGAGATCGTAGTGGAGAGACCCAGTACTTC. Translating gives CSARDRSGETQYF.

The chain links TRBV5-4 to TRBJ1-3, with unresolved D. Trimming cost V 6 bases and J 0 bases, with 13 bases left between them. Germline CDR1 SGHNT, CDR2 YYREEE (reference sequence). The CDR3 is 15 amino acids. For the CDR3, the DNA is TGTGCCAGCACGCTGTGGGAGGCCTCTGGAAACACCATATATTTT. Its protein product is CASTLWEASGNTIYF.